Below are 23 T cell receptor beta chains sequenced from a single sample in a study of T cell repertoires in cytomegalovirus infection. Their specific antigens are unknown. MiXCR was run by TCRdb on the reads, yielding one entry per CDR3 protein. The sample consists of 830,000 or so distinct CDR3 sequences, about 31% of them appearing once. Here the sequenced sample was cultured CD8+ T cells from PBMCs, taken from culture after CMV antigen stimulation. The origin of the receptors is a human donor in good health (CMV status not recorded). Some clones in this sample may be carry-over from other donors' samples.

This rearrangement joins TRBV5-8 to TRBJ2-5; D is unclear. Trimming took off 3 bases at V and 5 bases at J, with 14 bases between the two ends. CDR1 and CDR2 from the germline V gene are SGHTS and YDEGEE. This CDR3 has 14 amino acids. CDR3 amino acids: CASSSKRALETQYF. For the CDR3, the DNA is TGTGCCAGCAGCTCGAAACGGGCGTTGGAGACCCAGTACTTC.

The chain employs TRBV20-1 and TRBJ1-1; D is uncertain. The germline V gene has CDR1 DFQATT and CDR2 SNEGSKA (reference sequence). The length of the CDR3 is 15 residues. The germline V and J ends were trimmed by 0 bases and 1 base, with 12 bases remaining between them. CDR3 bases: TGCAGTGCTAGAGATCATATGGGAGGGAACACTGAAGCTTTCTTT. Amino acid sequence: CSARDHMGGNTEAFF.

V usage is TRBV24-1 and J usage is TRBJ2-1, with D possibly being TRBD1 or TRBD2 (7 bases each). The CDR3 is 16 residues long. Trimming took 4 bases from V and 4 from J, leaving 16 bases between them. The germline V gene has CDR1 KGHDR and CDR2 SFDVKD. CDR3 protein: CATSDPPRGGYNEQFF. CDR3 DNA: TGTGCCACCAGTGACCCCCCCAGGGGGGGGTACAATGAGCAGTTCTTC.

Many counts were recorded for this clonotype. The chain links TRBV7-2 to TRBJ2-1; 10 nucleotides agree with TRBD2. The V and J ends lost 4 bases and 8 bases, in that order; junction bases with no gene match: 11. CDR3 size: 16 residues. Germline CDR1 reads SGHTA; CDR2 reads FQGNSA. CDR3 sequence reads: CASSSLAGPLLDEQFF. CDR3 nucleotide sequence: TGTGCCAGCAGCTCACTAGCGGGGCCCCTGCTCGATGAGCAGTTCTTC.

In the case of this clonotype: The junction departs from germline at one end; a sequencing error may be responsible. The DNA of the CDR3 is TGTGCCAGCAGTTTATCAGGGGTGGGTCAAGAGACCCAGTGCTTC. Translated, it gives CASSLSGVGQETQCF. The chain joins TRBV27 to TRBJ2-5, with D tentatively TRBD1 (5 bases). This CDR3 is 15 amino acids long. Germline loops: CDR1 MNHEY, CDR2 SMNVEV (reference sequence).

In DNA, the CDR3 is TGCAGTGCTTTTTGGGCAGGGGCTGGAAACACCATATATTTT. Translation: CSAFWAGAGNTIYF. This chain uses TRBV20-1 with TRBJ1-3; D perhaps matches TRBD1 (6 bases). CDR3 size: 14 residues. V lost 5 bases, J lost 2 bases, and 13 bases lay in between. Germline CDR1 is DFQATT and CDR2 is SNEGSKA (reference sequence).

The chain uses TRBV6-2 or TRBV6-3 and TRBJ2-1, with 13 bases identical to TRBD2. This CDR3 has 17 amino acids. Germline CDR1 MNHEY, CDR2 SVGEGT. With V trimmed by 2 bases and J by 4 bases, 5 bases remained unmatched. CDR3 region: CASSYPGLAGIYNEQFF. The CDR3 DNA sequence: TGTGCCAGCAGTTACCCGGGACTAGCGGGGATATACAATGAGCAGTTCTTC.

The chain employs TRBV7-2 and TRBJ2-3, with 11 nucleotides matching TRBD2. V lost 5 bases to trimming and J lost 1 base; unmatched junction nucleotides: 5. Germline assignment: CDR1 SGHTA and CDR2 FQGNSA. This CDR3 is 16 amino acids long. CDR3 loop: CASSQTSGGRTDTQYF. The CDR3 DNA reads TGTGCCAGCAGCCAAACTAGCGGGGGTCGCACAGATACGCAGTATTTT.

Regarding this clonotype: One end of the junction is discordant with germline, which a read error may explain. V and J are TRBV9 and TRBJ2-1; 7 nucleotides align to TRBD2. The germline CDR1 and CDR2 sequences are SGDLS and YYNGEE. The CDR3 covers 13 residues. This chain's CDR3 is CACSVGTTHEQFF. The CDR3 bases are TGTGCCTGCAGCGTAGGGACTACCCATGAGCAGTTCTTC.

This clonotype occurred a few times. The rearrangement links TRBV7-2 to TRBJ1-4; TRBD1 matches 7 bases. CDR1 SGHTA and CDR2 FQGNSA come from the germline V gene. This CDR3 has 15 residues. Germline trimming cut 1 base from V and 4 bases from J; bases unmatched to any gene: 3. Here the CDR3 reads CASSLEGQFNEKLFF. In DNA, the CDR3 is TGTGCCAGCAGCTTAGAGGGACAGTTTAATGAAAAACTGTTTTTT.

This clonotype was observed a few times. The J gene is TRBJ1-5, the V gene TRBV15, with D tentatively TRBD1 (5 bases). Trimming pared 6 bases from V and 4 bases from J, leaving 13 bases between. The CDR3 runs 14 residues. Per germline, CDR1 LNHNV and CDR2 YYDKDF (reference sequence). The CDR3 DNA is TGTGCCACCAGTGAGACAGTCTCTAATCAGCCCCAGCATTTT. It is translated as CATSETVSNQPQHF.

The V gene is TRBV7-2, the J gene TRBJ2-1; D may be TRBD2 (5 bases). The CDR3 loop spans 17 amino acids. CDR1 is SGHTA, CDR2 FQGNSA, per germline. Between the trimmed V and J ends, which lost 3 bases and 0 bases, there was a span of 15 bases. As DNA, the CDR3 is TGTGCCAGCAGCTTCTTCTTAGTGGGGAGCTCCTACAATGAGCAGTTCTTC. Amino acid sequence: CASSFFLVGSSYNEQFF.

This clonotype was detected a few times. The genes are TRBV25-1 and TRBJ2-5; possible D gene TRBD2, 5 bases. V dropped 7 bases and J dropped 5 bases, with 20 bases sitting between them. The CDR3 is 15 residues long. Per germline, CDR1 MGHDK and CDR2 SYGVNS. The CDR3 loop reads CASTPGYLGGETQYF. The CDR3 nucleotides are TGTGCCAGCACCCCGGGCTATCTAGGCGGGGAGACCCAGTACTTC.

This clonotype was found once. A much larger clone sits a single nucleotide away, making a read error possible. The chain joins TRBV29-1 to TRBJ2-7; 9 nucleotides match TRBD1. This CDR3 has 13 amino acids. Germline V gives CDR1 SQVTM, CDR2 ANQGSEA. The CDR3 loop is CSVGQGYSYGQYF. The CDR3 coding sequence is TGCAGCGTCGGACAGGGGTATTCCTACGGGCAGTACTTC.

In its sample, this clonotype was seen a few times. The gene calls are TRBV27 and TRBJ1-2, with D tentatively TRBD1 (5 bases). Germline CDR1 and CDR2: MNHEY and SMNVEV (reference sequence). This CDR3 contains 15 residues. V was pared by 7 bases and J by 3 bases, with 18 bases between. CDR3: CASTSLRGYHYGYTF. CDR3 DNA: TGTGCCAGCACCTCCCTCCGGGGGTACCACTATGGCTACACCTTC.

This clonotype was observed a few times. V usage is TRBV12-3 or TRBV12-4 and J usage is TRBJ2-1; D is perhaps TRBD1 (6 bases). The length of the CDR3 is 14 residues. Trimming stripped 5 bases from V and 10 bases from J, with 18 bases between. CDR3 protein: CASSPTEQGGEQFF. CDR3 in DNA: TGTGCCAGCAGTCCGACCGAACAGGGTGGGGAGCAGTTCTTC.

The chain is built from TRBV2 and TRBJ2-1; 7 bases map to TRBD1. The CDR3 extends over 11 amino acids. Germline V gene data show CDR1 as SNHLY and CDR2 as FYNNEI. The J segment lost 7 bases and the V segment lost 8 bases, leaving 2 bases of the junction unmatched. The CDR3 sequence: CASEQGNEQFF. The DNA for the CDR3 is TGTGCCAGCGAACAGGGGAATGAGCAGTTCTTC.

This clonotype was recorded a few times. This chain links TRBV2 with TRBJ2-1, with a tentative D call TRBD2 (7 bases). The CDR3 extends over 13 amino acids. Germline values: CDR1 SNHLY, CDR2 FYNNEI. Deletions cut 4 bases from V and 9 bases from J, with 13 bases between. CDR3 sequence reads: CASSGGGGGEQFF. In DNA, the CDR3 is TGTGCCAGCAGTGGTGGGGGGGGCGGTGAGCAGTTCTTC.

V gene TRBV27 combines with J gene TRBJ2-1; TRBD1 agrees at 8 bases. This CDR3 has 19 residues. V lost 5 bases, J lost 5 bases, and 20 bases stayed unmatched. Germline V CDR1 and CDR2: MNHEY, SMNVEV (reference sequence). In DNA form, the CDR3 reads TGTGCCAGCAGTCCATATCGGACAGGGTCCCTTGGTGATGACAATGAGCAGTTCTTC. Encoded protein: CASSPYRTGSLGDDNEQFF.

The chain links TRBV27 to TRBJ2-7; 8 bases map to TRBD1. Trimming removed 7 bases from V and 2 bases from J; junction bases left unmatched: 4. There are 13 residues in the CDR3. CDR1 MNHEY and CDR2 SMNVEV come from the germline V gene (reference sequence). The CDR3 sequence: CASKRTGTYEQYF. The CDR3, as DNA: TGTGCCAGCAAGAGGACAGGGACCTACGAGCAGTACTTC.

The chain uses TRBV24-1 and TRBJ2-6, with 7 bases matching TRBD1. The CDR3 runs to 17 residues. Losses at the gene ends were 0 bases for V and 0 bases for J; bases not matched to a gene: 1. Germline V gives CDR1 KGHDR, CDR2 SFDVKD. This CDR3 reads CATSDLGTASGANVLTF. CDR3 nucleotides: TGTGCCACCAGTGATTTGGGGACAGCCTCTGGGGCCAACGTCCTGACTTTC.

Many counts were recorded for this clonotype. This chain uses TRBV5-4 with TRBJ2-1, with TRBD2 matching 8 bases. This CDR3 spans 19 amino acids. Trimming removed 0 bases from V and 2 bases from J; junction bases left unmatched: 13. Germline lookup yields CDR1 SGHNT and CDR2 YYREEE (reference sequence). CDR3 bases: TGTGCCAGCAGCTTGGGGGGTCGCCGGGGACTAGTACCCTACAATGAGCAGTTCTTC. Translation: CASSLGGRRGLVPYNEQFF.

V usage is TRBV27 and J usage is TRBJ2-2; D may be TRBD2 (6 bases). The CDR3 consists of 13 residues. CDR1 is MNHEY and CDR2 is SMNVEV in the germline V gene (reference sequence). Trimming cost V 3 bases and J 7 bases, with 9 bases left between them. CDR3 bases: TGTGCCAGCAGTTTCCCCGGGAGCGGGGAGCTGTTTTTT. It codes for CASSFPGSGELFF.